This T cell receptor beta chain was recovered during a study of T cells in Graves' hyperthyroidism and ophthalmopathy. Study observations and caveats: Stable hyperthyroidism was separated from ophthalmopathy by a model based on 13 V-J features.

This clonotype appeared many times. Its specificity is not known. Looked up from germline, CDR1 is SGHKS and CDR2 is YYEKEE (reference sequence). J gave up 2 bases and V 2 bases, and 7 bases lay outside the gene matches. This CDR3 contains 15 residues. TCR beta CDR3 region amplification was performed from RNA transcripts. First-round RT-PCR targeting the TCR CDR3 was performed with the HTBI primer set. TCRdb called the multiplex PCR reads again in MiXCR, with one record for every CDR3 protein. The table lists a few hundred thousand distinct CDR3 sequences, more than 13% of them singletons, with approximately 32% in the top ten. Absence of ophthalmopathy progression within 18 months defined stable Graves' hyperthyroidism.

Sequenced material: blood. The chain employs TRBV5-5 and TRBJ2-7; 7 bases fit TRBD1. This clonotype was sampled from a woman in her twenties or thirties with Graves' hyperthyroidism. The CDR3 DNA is TGTGCCAGCAGCTTACCCGGGACAGAGACCTACGAGCAGTACTTC. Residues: CASSLPGTETYEQYF.